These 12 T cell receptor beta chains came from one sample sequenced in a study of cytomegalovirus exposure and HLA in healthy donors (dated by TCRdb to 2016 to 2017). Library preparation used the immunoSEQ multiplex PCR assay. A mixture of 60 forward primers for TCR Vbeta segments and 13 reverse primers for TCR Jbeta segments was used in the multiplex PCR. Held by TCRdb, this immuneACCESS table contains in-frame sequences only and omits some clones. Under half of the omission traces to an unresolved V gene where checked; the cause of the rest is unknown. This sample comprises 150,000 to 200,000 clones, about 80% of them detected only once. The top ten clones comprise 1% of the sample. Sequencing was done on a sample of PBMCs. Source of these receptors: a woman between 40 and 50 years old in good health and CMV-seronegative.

The CDR3 here is CASSSTTGRAPSYEQYF. CDR3 bases: TGTGCCAGCAGCTCAACAACAGGGAGGGCACCCTCCTACGAGCAGTACTTC. The chain employs TRBV7-9 and TRBJ2-7, with D tentatively TRBD2 (7 bases). The germline V and J ends were trimmed by 4 bases and 0 bases, with 19 bases remaining between them. Germline CDR1 is SEHNR and CDR2 is FQNEAQ (reference sequence). This CDR3 contains 17 residues.

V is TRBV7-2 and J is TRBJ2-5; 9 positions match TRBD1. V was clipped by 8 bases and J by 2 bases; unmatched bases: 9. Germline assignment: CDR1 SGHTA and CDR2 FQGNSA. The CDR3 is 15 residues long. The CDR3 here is CASGRGGQGQETQYF. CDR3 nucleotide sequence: TGTGCCAGCGGTCGAGGGGGACAGGGTCAAGAGACCCAGTACTTC.

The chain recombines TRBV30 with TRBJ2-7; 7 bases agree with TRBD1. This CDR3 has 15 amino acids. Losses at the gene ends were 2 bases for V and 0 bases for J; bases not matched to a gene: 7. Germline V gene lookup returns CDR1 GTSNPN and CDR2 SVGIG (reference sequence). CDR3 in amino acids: CAWSRDSTFSYEQYF. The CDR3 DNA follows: TGTGCCTGGAGTAGGGACAGCACCTTCTCCTACGAGCAGTACTTC.

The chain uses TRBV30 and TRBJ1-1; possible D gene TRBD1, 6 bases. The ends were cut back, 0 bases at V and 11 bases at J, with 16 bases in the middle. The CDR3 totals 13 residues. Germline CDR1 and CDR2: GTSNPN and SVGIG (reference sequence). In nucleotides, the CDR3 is TGTGCCTGGAGTGTAGGGGGGGGGATAACTGCTTTCTTT. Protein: CAWSVGGGITAFF.

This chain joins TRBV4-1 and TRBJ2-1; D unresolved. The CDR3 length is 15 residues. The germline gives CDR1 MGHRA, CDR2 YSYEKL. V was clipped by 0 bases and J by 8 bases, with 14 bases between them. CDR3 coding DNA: TGCGCCAGCAGCCAAGAGAGTGGTACCGATGATGAGCAGTTCTTC. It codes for CASSQESGTDDEQFF.

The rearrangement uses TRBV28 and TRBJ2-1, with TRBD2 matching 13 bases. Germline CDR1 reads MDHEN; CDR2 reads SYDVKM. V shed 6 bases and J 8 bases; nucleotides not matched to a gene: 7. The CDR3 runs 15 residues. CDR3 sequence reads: CASSTRTSGRDEQFF. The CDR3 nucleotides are TGTGCCAGCAGCACCCGGACTAGCGGGAGAGATGAGCAGTTCTTC.

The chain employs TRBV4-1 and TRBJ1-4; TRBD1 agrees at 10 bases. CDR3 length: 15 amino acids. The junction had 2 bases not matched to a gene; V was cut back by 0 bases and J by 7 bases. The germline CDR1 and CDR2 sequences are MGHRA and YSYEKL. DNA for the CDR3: TGCGCCAGCAGCCAAGACGGGACAGGGGCTGAAAAACTGTTTTTT. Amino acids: CASSQDGTGAEKLFF.

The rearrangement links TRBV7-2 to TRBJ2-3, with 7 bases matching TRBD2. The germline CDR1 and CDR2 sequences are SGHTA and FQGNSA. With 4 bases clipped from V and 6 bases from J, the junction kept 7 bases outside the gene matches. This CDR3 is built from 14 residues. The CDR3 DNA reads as TGTGCCAGCAGCTCAGGACTAGAGGCGGATACGCAGTATTTT. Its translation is CASSSGLEADTQYF.

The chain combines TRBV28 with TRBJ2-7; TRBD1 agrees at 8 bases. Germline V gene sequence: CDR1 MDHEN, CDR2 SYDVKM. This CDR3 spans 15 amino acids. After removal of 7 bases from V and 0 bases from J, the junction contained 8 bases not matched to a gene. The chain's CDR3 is CASTPTGARSYEQYF. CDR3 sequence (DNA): TGTGCCAGCACCCCGACAGGGGCCCGCTCCTACGAGCAGTACTTC.

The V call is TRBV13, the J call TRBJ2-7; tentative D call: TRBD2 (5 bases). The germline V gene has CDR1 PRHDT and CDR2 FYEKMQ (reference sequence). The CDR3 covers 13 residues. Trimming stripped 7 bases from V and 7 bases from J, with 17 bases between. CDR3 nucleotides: TGTGCCAGCACATTTTACTCCTCGGGGGAGCAGTACTTC. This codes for CASTFYSSGEQYF.

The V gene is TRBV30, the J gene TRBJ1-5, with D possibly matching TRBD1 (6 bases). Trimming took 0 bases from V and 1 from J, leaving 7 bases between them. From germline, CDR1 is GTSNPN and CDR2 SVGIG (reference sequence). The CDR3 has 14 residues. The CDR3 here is CAWSVGQSNQPQHF. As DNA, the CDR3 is TGTGCCTGGAGTGTAGGACAGAGCAATCAGCCCCAGCATTTT.

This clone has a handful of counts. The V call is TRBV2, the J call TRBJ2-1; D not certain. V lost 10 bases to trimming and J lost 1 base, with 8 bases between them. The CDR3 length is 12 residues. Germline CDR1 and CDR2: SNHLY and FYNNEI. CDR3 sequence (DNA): TGTGCCACACGGTGGTCCTACAATGAGCAGTTCTTC. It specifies CATRWSYNEQFF. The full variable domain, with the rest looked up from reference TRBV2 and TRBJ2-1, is EPEVTQTPSHQVTQMGQEVILRCVPISNHLYFYWYRQILGQKVEFLVSFYNNEISEKSEIFDDQFSVERPDGSNFTLKIRSTKLEDSAMYFCATRWSYNEQFFGPGTRLTVL.